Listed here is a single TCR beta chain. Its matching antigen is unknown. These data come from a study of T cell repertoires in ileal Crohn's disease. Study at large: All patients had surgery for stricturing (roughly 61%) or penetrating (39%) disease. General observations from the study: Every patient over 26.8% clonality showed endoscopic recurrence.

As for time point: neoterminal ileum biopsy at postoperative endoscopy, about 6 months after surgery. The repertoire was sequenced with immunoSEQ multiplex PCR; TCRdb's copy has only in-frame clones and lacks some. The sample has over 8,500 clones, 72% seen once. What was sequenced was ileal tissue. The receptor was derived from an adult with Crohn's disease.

The CDR3 bases are TGTGCCAGCAAGTCTGGGCCAGATACGCAGTATTTT. Protein sequence: CASKSGPDTQYF. This chain links TRBV6-5 with TRBJ2-3; D is undetermined. V lost 7 bases, J lost 4 bases, and 9 bases lay in between. Germline assignment: CDR1 MNHEY and CDR2 SVGAGI. This CDR3 region has 12 residues.